These 12 T cell receptor beta chains share one sample of origin, sequenced in a study of T-cell memory formation after mild COVID-19. MiXCR was run by TCRdb on the 5' RACE reads, yielding one entry per CDR3 protein. The data hold 400,000 to 450,000 distinct CDR3 sequences, with approximately 19% observed a single time. Sequenced material: PBMCs or a T cell subset sorted from them (not recorded which). Every receptor here comes from a man in his late teens or twenties who had mild COVID-19 (a few samples of this study predate the infection). Cell type and time point are not known.

The table lists this clonotype with a few counts. The V and J genes are TRBV6-6 and TRBJ2-7; unclear D gene. Germline V gene data show CDR1 as MNHNY and CDR2 as SVGAGI (reference sequence). Trimming cost V 6 bases and J 5 bases, with 8 bases left between them. This CDR3 has 11 amino acids. CDR3 nucleotide sequence: TGTGCCAGCAGCCTCTCTAACGAGCAGTACTTC. Amino acids: CASSLSNEQYF.

This clonotype was counted a few times. This rearrangement joins TRBV6-6 to TRBJ1-2, with D possibly TRBD1 on 6 matching bases. V lost 6 bases to trimming and J lost 10 bases, with 9 bases between them. The length of the CDR3 is 10 residues. Germline V gene lookup returns CDR1 MNHNY and CDR2 SVGAGI (reference sequence). For the CDR3, the DNA is TGTGCCAGCAGCTCAGGGGCCTACACCTTC. As protein: CASSSGAYTF.

This clonotype occurred a few times. This chain uses TRBV7-2 with TRBJ2-3; D not certain. Looked up from germline, CDR1 is SGHTA and CDR2 is FQGNSA. The germline V and J ends were trimmed by 2 bases and 3 bases, with 9 bases remaining between them. CDR3 length equals 14 residues. The CDR3, as DNA: TGTGCCAGCAGCTTACAGACCGGAACAGATACGCAGTATTTT. This translates into CASSLQTGTDTQYF.

As DNA, the CDR3 is TGCGCCAGCAGACTGGCGAACACTGAAGCTTTCTTT. This encodes CASRLANTEAFF. The V gene is TRBV5-1, the J gene TRBJ1-1; D ambiguous. CDR1 and CDR2 (germline): SGHRS, YFSETQ. With 5 bases removed from V and 1 base from J, the gap between germline ends came to 6 bases. The CDR3 sequence is 12 residues long.

The chain joins TRBV21-1 to TRBJ2-3; TRBD2 is the table's D call, not checked against the DNA. TRBV21-1 represents a pseudogene. The CDR3 covers 14 residues. The CDR3 loop is CASRPSGYTDTQYF. Here the CDR3 DNA reads TGTGCCAGCAGACCCAGCGGGTACACAGATACGCAGTATTTT.

There are a few counts of this clonotype. The chain joins TRBV10-3 to TRBJ2-3, with a possible D match to TRBD2 (5 bases). Germline CDR1 is ENHRY and CDR2 is SYGVKD. Deletions cut 4 bases from V and 5 bases from J, with 10 bases between. The CDR3 covers 13 residues. The CDR3 DNA follows: TGTGCCATCAGTGGGACTTATGAAGATACGCAGTATTTT. It is translated as CAISGTYEDTQYF.

The chain uses TRBV5-8 and TRBJ2-7, with a possible D match to TRBD1 (6 bases). The V gene's germline CDR1 is SGHTS and CDR2 YDEGEE. Trimming took off 0 bases at V and 4 bases at J, with 14 bases between the two ends. CDR3 size: 15 residues. CDR3 DNA sequence: TGTGCCAGCAGCTTGGACTTCCCAGGGGTATACGAGCAGTACGTC. This encodes CASSLDFPGVYEQYV.

The rearrangement links TRBV7-9 to TRBJ2-1, with 8 bases lining up with TRBD2. The CDR3 has 15 amino acids. CDR1 and CDR2 (germline): SEHNR, FQNEAQ (reference sequence). V dropped 5 bases and J dropped 5; count of bases not matched to a gene: 8. The CDR3 sequence: CASSNVRGGHNEQFF. CDR3 DNA sequence: TGTGCCAGCAGCAACGTCCGGGGGGGCCACAATGAGCAGTTCTTC.

The V gene is TRBV7-2, the J gene TRBJ1-2, with TRBD1 matching 8 bases. V lost 5 bases and J lost 5; bases outside the gene matches: 7. The germline CDR1 and CDR2 sequences are SGHTA and FQGNSA. The CDR3 totals 14 residues. The CDR3 region is CASSPRGLGYGYTF. The CDR3 DNA is TGTGCCAGCAGCCCCAGGGGGCTTGGGTATGGCTACACCTTC.

Regarding this clonotype: Sequence at one end of the junction differs from germline and may be a read error. V is TRBV7-2 and J is TRBJ2-5; the D is unclear. The CDR3 has 13 residues. From germline, CDR1 is SGHTA and CDR2 FQGNSA. The CDR3 bases are TGTGCCAGCAGCTTAAGACCGCCGGAACTGAACCAATTC. Encoded protein: CASSLRPPELNQF.

The V gene is TRBV14, the J gene TRBJ1-6; 9 bases are shared with TRBD1. V was pared by 5 bases and J by 7 bases, with 6 bases of the junction left unmatched. This CDR3 is 15 amino acids long. Germline V lookup: CDR1 SGHDN, CDR2 FVKESK. The CDR3, as DNA: TGTGCCAGCAGCTTATGGACAGGGGAAAATTCACCCCTCCACTTT. Protein sequence: CASSLWTGENSPLHF.

The chain is built from TRBV7-2 and TRBJ1-2; D may be TRBD1 (5 bases). Trimming pared 5 bases from V and 0 bases from J, leaving 16 bases between. This CDR3 has 16 amino acids. Germline CDR1 reads SGHTA; CDR2 reads FQGNSA. This CDR3 is CASSTHTGTANYGYTF. The DNA for the CDR3 is TGTGCCAGCAGCACCCACACCGGGACGGCTAACTATGGCTACACCTTC. Full variable domain (missing parts from reference TRBV7-2 and TRBJ1-2): GAGVSQSPSNKVTEKGKDVELRCDPISGHTALYWYRQSLGQGLEFLIYFQGNSAPDKSGLPSDRFSAERTGGSVSTLTIQRTQQEDSAVYLCASSTHTGTANYGYTFGSGTRLTVV.